This entry concerns a single T cell receptor (beta chain). In its sample, this clone was seen once. The specificity of this receptor is unknown. No base quality values were provided; no much bigger clone lies one nucleotide off. Library preparation was by the immunoSEQ multiplex PCR assay. For the multiplex PCR, a mixture combining 60 forward primers for TCR Vbeta segments and 13 reverse primers for TCR Jbeta segments was used. The CDR3 region of rearranged TCR beta genes was amplified from genomic DNA with a multiplex PCR assay. On the Illumina HiSeq System, the amplified TCR beta libraries were sequenced as 87-base-pair reads. The authors' pipeline ran thus. A later analysis counted about 82 million unique TCR beta chains across the 650 to 700 repertoires, and roughly 11 million of these chains were shared by at least two donors. Raw reads were error-corrected and collapsed into unique sequences by a nearest-neighbor algorithm in which closely related sequences were merged to remove PCR and sequencing errors. Alignment of CDR3 sequences to IMGT reference sequences was used to assign V, D and J gene segments. For a sequence to be retained, a match of at least six nucleotides to both a V gene segment and a J gene segment was required. Rearrangements were called productive when the CDR3 lacked stop codons and stayed in frame with V and J; all others were non-productive. CDR3 was defined by IMGT convention, running from the second conserved V-encoded cysteine to the conserved J-encoded phenylalanine. The earlier analysis of about 590 of the donors excluded sequences that lacked an unambiguous match to a single V gene segment. An earlier analysis of a few hundred of the donors called V segments functional above 56.7% productive rearrangements and segregating when the between-donor standard deviation exceeded 5%. A statistical classification framework was built to diagnose cytomegalovirus status from the catalog of TCR beta chain sequences. V and J gene assignment, in a later analysis, came from comparing TCR nucleotide sequences with IMGT/GENE-DB human TR gene sequences. A later analysis assigned CDR3 sequences and most-parsimonious VDJ recombination scenarios with the TCRdist pipeline. In a later analysis, every TCR beta chain was defined by the combination of its CDR3 amino acid sequence and its V-gene family, and reads without a unique V-gene family were dropped. To address suspected cross-contamination and a sequencing artifact, a later analysis removed a few hundred highly shared, low-generation-probability nucleotide sequences. In a later analysis, a clonal expansion index was calculated for each public chain from normalized within-repertoire ranks of inferred template counts. A later analysis computed generation probabilities with a VDJ recombination model fitted to out-of-frame rearrangements, and checked the results against IGoR. In a later analysis, TCR-TCR, TCR-HLA and TCR-CMV co-occurrence was scored with hypergeometric tests, and a repertoire-size bias correction was applied to TCR pairs. In a later analysis, false discovery rates were estimated by permuting HLA or CMV assignments 20 times. In a later analysis, co-occurring TCRs were grouped using DBSCAN, and TCRdist sequence similarity was added for clustering within HLA-allele-positive subsets. For co-occurrence clustering, repertoires with fewer than 30,000 or more than 120,000 public chains were excluded, along with roughly 5 repertoires with anomalous nucleotide sharing. TCRdb obtained this table from immuneACCESS and retained in-frame rearrangements with V and J assigned. These tables miss some clones; where compared with another copy, unresolved V genes account for less than half of the shortfall, and the remainder is unexplained. The V and J calls and clone size are taken from that table; D and trimming were inferred from the DNA. The sample table holds approximately 270,000 clones, of which around 80% were seen once. The biggest ten clones account for roughly 0.3% of the sample.

The germline V gene yields SGHTA for CDR1 and FQGNSA for CDR2. Trimming takes 2 bases from V and 5 bases from J, and the germline ends sit 12 bases apart. Counted from cysteine to phenylalanine, this CDR3 has 14 amino acids. Of the read, only the CDR3 DNA is kept; its 42 bases are in frame from base 1. The data were obtained in a study of cytomegalovirus exposure and HLA in healthy donors (dated 2017 in TCRdb). At the level of the whole study: In an earlier analysis of 550 to 750 of the donors, around 300 Gb of sequence data and 117 million unique TCR beta sequences from about 190 million T cells were reported. Roughly 300 gigabases of sequencing data and approximately 84 million unique TCR sequences were included in an early release covering about 700 HLA-typed donors. Of the 398 genotyped donors, approximately 83% fell in the genetic ancestry cluster associated with self-reported Caucasian donors. The study aimed to test whether signatures of past pathogen exposure could be identified by cataloging public T cell receptors. The study profiled the T cell repertoires of under 700 subjects by immunosequencing and related them to cytomegalovirus serostatus. A separate validation cohort of over a hundred different subjects was used in addition to the approximately 670-subject first cohort. To predict cytomegalovirus infection status, the study combined high-throughput TCR immunosequencing, statistical association of individual TCRs with disease status, and machine learning. To study patterns of TCR occurrence, a later analysis re-analyzed previously published TCR beta repertoires from 550 to 800 donors and added high-resolution HLA genotyping. In the later analysis, no new phenotypic data were used to find candidate immune exposures; instead, reliance was placed on TCR beta sequences and their occurrence across donors. To decide whether each TCR beta V gene segment behaved as functional or pseudogenic, an earlier analysis of approximately 590 of the donors relied on high-throughput TCR beta sequencing. Alongside the repertoire data, information on donor age, sex, ethnicity and CMV serostatus was compiled. In a later genetic analysis, genome-wide SNP genotypes for about 55% of the roughly 700 donors were used, and that subset was treated as a discovery cohort. Every repertoire in the discovery cohort had been generated on one and the same sequencing platform. HLA typing covered class I and class II loci at four-digit resolution. The number of donors typed differed by locus, with 629-630 for A, B, C, DRB1 and DQB1, around 500 for DQA1, 600 to 610 for DPA1, and about 450 for DPB1. Because of strong linkage in the cohort, 5 or 6 DR-DQ haplotypes were treated as single units for association and clustering. Among 398 genotyped donors of the cohort, an average of roughly 240,000 unique TCR beta nucleotide sequences were sequenced per donor, around 20% of them non-productive.

In total, roughly 710 healthy bone marrow donors made up the cohort. At the time of sampling, all cohort members were nominally healthy, though unrecorded immune exposures were likely present. The donor was CMV seronegative and was included in the group of 352 seronegative cohort members. Each donor provided a peripheral blood sample, and peripheral blood mononuclear cells were used for TCR beta sequencing. The Qiagen DNeasy Blood Extraction Kit was used to extract genomic DNA from the blood cell samples. General findings and caveats noted by the study authors: In a later genetic analysis, fewer N-insertions in productive TCRs were reported among donors in an Asian-associated ancestry cluster than the roughly 640-donor mean. Because HLA typing was missing for some donors at each locus, association tests included only the typed subset. For the cohort, immune exposure information was limited to CMV serostatus. In a later analysis, HLA-associated TCR beta chains were found to be more clonally expanded and to have lower generation probabilities than equally common non-associated chains. Linkage disequilibrium might explain the correlated functional status among segregating V segments, but an unknown experimental factor could not be ruled out. According to the authors, the approach could potentially be generalized to other disease states and immunological phenotypes. In a later analysis, TCR association rates were found to vary across HLA loci, with the most associated TCRs seen for DRB1 alleles and the fewest for HLA-C alleles. Strong co-occurrence of HLA alleles, especially DR and DQ, made assigning TCR associations to individual alleles difficult. While some public TCRs were present in many individuals, most TCR sequences turned up only very rarely across donors. A later analysis reported that several top co-occurrence clusters appeared linked to parvovirus B19, influenza, CMV and Epstein-Barr virus. A later genetic analysis associated a missense DCLRE1C variant with V-gene and J-gene trimming of TCR beta chains, and an independent cohort replicated the association. In this cohort, only TCR beta chains were sequenced, and detectable features were limited by the absence of alpha or paired-chain data. Because counts were too low, some 16 rarely observed V segments, including chromosome 9 orphons, were excluded from the earlier analysis of 587 of the donors. Most CMV-associated TCR beta chains appeared to be HLA-restricted in a later analysis, and the HLA associations seemed to be driven largely by CMV exposure. The sequencing pipeline was judged likely to have produced a cluster of highly shared sequence variants as a technical artifact. In both the original and validation cohorts, the classifier was reported to diagnose cytomegalovirus status with high specificity and sensitivity. A further reported finding was that TCR beta sequences accurately predicted the HLA-A and HLA-B alleles for most subjects in the first cohort. Roughly uniform sequencing depth across donors was assumed in presence/absence analyses, although this assumption may not hold. An earlier analysis of approximately 570 of the donors showed that most TCR beta V segments appeared in productive rearrangements either about 87% or about 30% of the time, which broadly matched IMGT annotations. Some IMGT-functional V segments, including TRBV6-2 and TRBV6-3, could not be told apart with the 87-base-pair reads, so those segments were excluded. In vitro tests confirmed that a few of the cytomegalovirus-associated TCR beta chains recognize cytomegalovirus antigens. The study gave a list of under 200 TCR beta chains associated with cytomegalovirus. Specific HLA alleles were associated with roughly 16,000 TCR beta sequences at a false discovery rate of 0.05 in a later analysis.

The V gene is TRBV7-2 and the J gene is TRBJ1-2; confidence is insufficient to name the D gene. The sample taken for sequencing was PBMCs. The sequence derives from a girl aged 2 to 10 in good health and CMV-seronegative. The sequenced DNA: TGTGCCAGCAGCTTAAAGGCAGGAGGGTATGGCTACACCTTC. Its protein reads: CASSLKAGGYGYTF.